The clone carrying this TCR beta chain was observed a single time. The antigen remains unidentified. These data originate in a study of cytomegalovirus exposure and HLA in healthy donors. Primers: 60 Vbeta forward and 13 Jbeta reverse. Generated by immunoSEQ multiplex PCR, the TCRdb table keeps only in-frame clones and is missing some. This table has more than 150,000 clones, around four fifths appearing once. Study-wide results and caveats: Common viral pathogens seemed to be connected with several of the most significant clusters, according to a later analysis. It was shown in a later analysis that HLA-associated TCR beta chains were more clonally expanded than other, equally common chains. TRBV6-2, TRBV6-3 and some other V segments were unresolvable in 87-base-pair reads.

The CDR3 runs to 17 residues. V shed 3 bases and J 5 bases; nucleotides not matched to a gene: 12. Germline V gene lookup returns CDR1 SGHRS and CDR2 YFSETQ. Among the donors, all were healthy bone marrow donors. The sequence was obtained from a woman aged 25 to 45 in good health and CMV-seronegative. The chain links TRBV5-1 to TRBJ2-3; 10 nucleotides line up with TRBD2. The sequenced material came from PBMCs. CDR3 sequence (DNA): TGCGCCAGCAGCTCCGGGGGAAGCGGGGGGGCCTTAGATACGCAGTATTTT. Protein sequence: CASSSGGSGGALDTQYF.